The 32 T cell receptor beta chains reported below all come from one sample, sequenced in a study of blood T cell repertoires in COVID-19. The method was immunoSEQ multiplex PCR; TCRdb's version includes in-frame clones alone and lacks a portion of them. The data hold 110,000 or so clones, with around nine tenths observed a single time. Sequencing was performed on peripheral blood. Every receptor here comes from a woman aged 70-85 years who had recovered from COVID-19.

This rearrangement joins TRBV5-1 to TRBJ1-1, with 8 bases identical to TRBD1. The V gene end was trimmed by 0 bases and the J gene end by 5 bases; junction bases not matched to a gene: 3. Germline-derived CDR1 and CDR2 are SGHRS and YFSETQ. CDR3 length: 14 amino acids. In DNA form, the CDR3 reads TGCGCCAGCAGCTTGGAGCGGACAGGGACTGAAGCTTTCTTT. As protein: CASSLERTGTEAFF.

This clone was detected only once. The gene calls are TRBV27 and TRBJ2-3; TRBD2 matches at 8 bases. V shed 5 bases, J shed 7 bases, and the junction held 11 bases outside the gene matches. CDR3 length: 15 residues. Germline V gene sequence: CDR1 MNHEY, CDR2 SMNVEV (reference sequence). The CDR3 loop is CASSPPPGRGNTQYF. For the CDR3, the DNA is TGTGCCAGCAGTCCCCCCCCCGGGAGGGGGAATACGCAGTATTTT.

This clone was detected a few times. The chain couples TRBV20-1 to TRBJ2-7, with 7 bases aligning to TRBD2. The length of the CDR3 is 11 residues. Germline V gene lookup returns CDR1 DFQATT and CDR2 SNEGSKA (reference sequence). With 7 bases clipped from V and 7 bases from J, the junction kept 7 bases outside the gene matches. The CDR3 loop is CSGTSFREQYF. As DNA, the CDR3 is TGCAGTGGGACTAGTTTTCGGGAGCAGTACTTC.

The CDR3 here is CASSFRTGSGNYGYTF. In nucleotides, the CDR3 is TGTGCCAGCAGCTTCCGGACAGGGAGTGGGAACTATGGCTACACCTTC. This chain links TRBV5-8 with TRBJ1-2; 8 bases map to TRBD1. This CDR3 has 16 residues. After removal of 2 bases from V and 2 bases from J, the junction contained 8 bases not matched to a gene. CDR1 and CDR2 from the germline V gene are SGHTS and YDEGEE.

The J gene is TRBJ2-3, the V gene TRBV7-2; 10 nucleotides agree with TRBD2. The V and J ends lost 0 bases and 4 bases, in that order; junction bases with no gene match: 7. There are 17 residues in the CDR3. Looked up from germline, CDR1 is SGHTA and CDR2 is FQGNSA. The CDR3 is CASSLALSGGKADTQYF. The CDR3 nucleotides are TGTGCCAGCAGCTTAGCTCTTAGCGGGGGGAAGGCAGATACGCAGTATTTT.

This clone came up once. The V and J genes are TRBV5-1 and TRBJ1-5; D not resolved. This CDR3 has 14 amino acids. Germline V lookup: CDR1 SGHRS, CDR2 YFSETQ. The germline V and J ends were trimmed by 7 bases and 0 bases, with 11 bases remaining between them. The CDR3 loop is CASLTLCSNQPQHF. As DNA, the CDR3 is TGCGCCAGCCTGACACTGTGTAGCAATCAGCCCCAGCATTTT.

The V and J genes are TRBV5-1 and TRBJ2-5; 8 bases map to TRBD1. With 0 bases clipped from V and 5 bases from J, the junction kept 6 bases outside the gene matches. This CDR3 comprises 15 residues. Per germline, CDR1 SGHRS and CDR2 YFSETQ. The CDR3 protein is CASSLDAGGRETQYF. The CDR3 DNA is TGCGCCAGCAGCTTGGATGCAGGGGGCCGTGAGACCCAGTACTTC.

Written as DNA, the CDR3 is TGCGCCAGCGGAGGCCCGTCGGACACCGGGGAGCTGTTTTTT. Protein sequence: CASGGPSDTGELFF. The chain carries TRBV5-1 and TRBJ2-2; D is perhaps TRBD2 (5 bases). This CDR3 spans 14 amino acids. V gave up 7 bases and J gave up 3 bases, with 13 bases separating them. CDR1 is SGHRS and CDR2 is YFSETQ in the germline V gene.

V is TRBV28 and J is TRBJ2-2; the D gene is possibly TRBD1 (5 bases). The V gene lost 3 bases and the J gene lost 0 bases, with 11 bases spanning the gap. The length of the CDR3 is 16 residues. Germline V CDR1 and CDR2: MDHEN, SYDVKM. The CDR3 sequence is CASSFFQGPNTGELFF. The CDR3 DNA follows: TGTGCCAGCAGTTTCTTCCAGGGCCCGAACACCGGGGAGCTGTTTTTT.

The chain combines TRBV11-2 with TRBJ2-1, with 8 bases that match TRBD2. Trimming took 0 bases from V and 2 from J; bases not matched to a gene: 0. The germline V gene has CDR1 SGHAT and CDR2 FQNNGV. This CDR3 has 15 amino acids. CDR3 sequence reads: CASSLEREAYNEQFF. CDR3 bases: TGTGCCAGCAGCTTAGAGCGGGAGGCCTACAATGAGCAGTTCTTC.

The sample holds a few counts of this clone. V gene TRBV2 combines with J gene TRBJ1-2; maybe TRBD1 (6 bases). V lost 7 bases and J lost 2, with 8 bases in between. This CDR3 contains 12 residues. The germline gives CDR1 SNHLY, CDR2 FYNNEI. CDR3 in DNA: TGTGCCAGCATGGACAGAAACTATGGCTACACCTTC. This sequence encodes CASMDRNYGYTF.

The genes are TRBV6-2 or TRBV6-3 and TRBJ2-5, with TRBD1 matching 8 bases. CDR3 length equals 14 residues. Germline values: CDR1 MNHEY, CDR2 SVGEGT. Unmatched junction bases numbered 4, after V lost 2 bases and J lost 5 bases. The CDR3 DNA follows: TGTGCCAGCAGTTACCATCAGGGGGCTGAGACCCAGTACTTC. It encodes CASSYHQGAETQYF.

The rearrangement joins TRBV5-1 to TRBJ2-7; 9 nucleotides agree with TRBD2. Germline V CDR1 and CDR2: SGHRS, YFSETQ. The CDR3 length is 15 residues. V was clipped by 4 bases and J by 6 bases; unmatched bases: 11. CDR3: CASSTVAGVNPEQYF. In DNA form, the CDR3 reads TGCGCCAGCAGCACCGTAGCGGGAGTGAATCCCGAGCAGTACTTC. The whole variable domain, remainder taken from reference TRBV5-1 and TRBJ2-7, is KAGVTQTPRYLIKTRGQQVTLSCSPISGHRSVSWYQQTPGQGLQFLFEYFSETQRNKGNFPGRFSGRQFSNSRSEMNVSTLELGDSALYLCASSTVAGVNPEQYFGPGTRLTVT.

The gene calls are TRBV7-2 and TRBJ2-5, with 9 bases identical to TRBD2. V shed 5 bases and J 3 bases; nucleotides not matched to a gene: 4. The CDR3 runs 14 residues. CDR1 is SGHTA and CDR2 is FQGNSA in the germline V gene. The CDR3 sequence is CASSRSGRKETQYF. CDR3 DNA sequence: TGTGCCAGCAGCCGTAGCGGGAGAAAAGAGACCCAGTACTTC.

The V call is TRBV19, the J call TRBJ2-1, with D possibly being TRBD2 (5 bases). Between the trimmed V and J ends, which lost 1 base and 8 bases, there was a span of 12 bases. Germline CDR1 reads LNHDA; CDR2 reads SQIVND (reference sequence). CDR3 size: 14 residues. CDR3 DNA sequence: TGTGCCAGTAGTATAGGGAGGACTCGGGATGAGCAGTTCTTC. Residues: CASSIGRTRDEQFF.

This clone was detected only once. The chain uses TRBV6-2 or TRBV6-3 and TRBJ1-5, with D possibly matching TRBD1 (5 bases). This CDR3 has 15 residues. V was cut by 4 bases and J by 0 bases, with 10 bases left in between. CDR1 MNHEY and CDR2 SVGEGT come from the germline V gene. The CDR3 coding sequence is TGTGCCAGCAGTTTGCTCAGGGATAGCAATCAGCCCCAGCATTTT. Translating gives CASSLLRDSNQPQHF.

The V gene is TRBV5-1, the J gene TRBJ1-2; no definite D call. CDR1 SGHRS and CDR2 YFSETQ come from the germline V gene. The CDR3 extends over 14 amino acids. Trimming took off 0 bases at V and 7 bases at J, with 13 bases between the two ends. DNA for the CDR3: TGCGCCAGCAGCTTGGGAGTGGAGGGTTTTGGCTACACCTTC. Protein sequence: CASSLGVEGFGYTF.

The chain joins TRBV24-1 to TRBJ2-3, with 9 bases that match TRBD1. V lost 10 bases, J lost 5 bases, and 9 bases stayed unmatched. Germline values: CDR1 KGHDR, CDR2 SFDVKD. The CDR3 sequence is 14 residues long. The CDR3 sequence: CATGRGQGVDTQYF. DNA for the CDR3: TGTGCCACGGGGCGGGGACAGGGAGTAGATACGCAGTATTTT.

The genes are TRBV7-2 and TRBJ1-1, with D possibly TRBD1 on 5 matching bases. The CDR3 runs to 15 residues. The germline CDR1 and CDR2 sequences are SGHTA and FQGNSA. Trimming left V 3 bases short and J 1 base short, with 12 bases between. The CDR3 reads CASSFSRGGNTEAFF. In nucleotides, the CDR3 is TGTGCCAGCAGCTTTAGTAGGGGAGGGAACACTGAAGCTTTCTTT.

The J gene is TRBJ2-3, the V gene TRBV7-2, with 9 bases fitting TRBD2. Germline loops: CDR1 SGHTA, CDR2 FQGNSA. The CDR3 totals 17 residues. V gave up 5 bases and J gave up 0 bases; unmatched junction bases: 9. CDR3 DNA: TGTGCCAGCAGCGCAAGACTAGCGGAGAGAAGCACAGATACGCAGTATTTT. Residues: CASSARLAERSTDTQYF.

The chain couples TRBV9 to TRBJ1-4, with 7 nucleotides matching TRBD1. The V gene end was trimmed by 0 bases and the J gene end by 7 bases; junction bases not matched to a gene: 9. This CDR3 is built from 16 residues. Germline-derived CDR1 and CDR2 are SGDLS and YYNGEE. The CDR3, as DNA: TGTGCCAGCAGCGTAGCGGGAGAGGGGGCAGCTGAAAAACTGTTTTTT. It encodes CASSVAGEGAAEKLFF.

The rearrangement uses TRBV4-2 and TRBJ2-3, with 10 bases identical to TRBD1. Germline V gives CDR1 LGHNA, CDR2 YNFKEQ. J gave up 3 bases and V 3 bases, and 0 bases lay outside the gene matches. This CDR3 has 14 amino acids. The CDR3 DNA reads as TGTGCCAGCAGCCAGGACAGGGGGACAGATACGCAGTATTTT. Translated, it gives CASSQDRGTDTQYF.

Comments on this clone: At one end, the junction sequence differs from germline, possibly due to a read error. This chain joins TRBV20-1 and TRBJ1-2, with 7 bases that match TRBD1. The CDR3 totals 11 residues. Per germline, CDR1 DFQATT and CDR2 SNEGSKA (reference sequence). The CDR3 DNA is TGCAGTGCTGACAAGACGGACAGGAACAACTTC. Residues: CSADKTDRNNF.

V and J are TRBV2 and TRBJ1-4; D ambiguous. Germline loops: CDR1 SNHLY, CDR2 FYNNEI. The CDR3 spans 13 residues. V was shortened by 7 bases and J by 10 bases, with 16 bases between the two germline ends. This chain's CDR3 is CASKARESGKLFF. DNA for the CDR3: TGTGCCAGCAAGGCTCGGGAGTCCGGAAAACTGTTTTTT.

This chain connects TRBV5-4 to TRBJ2-5, with D perhaps TRBD2 (5 bases). The CDR3 is made up of 16 amino acids. The ends were cut back, 0 bases at V and 4 bases at J, with 16 bases in the middle. In germline, CDR1 is SGHNT, CDR2 YYREEE (reference sequence). The CDR3 bases are TGTGCCAGCAGCTTGGATCAGGACTGGTCCATAGAGACCCAGTACTTC. Amino acid sequence: CASSLDQDWSIETQYF.

This clone appeared once. J is TRBJ2-1 and V is TRBV7-9; 11 positions match TRBD2. The CDR3 covers 15 residues. Germline V lookup: CDR1 SEHNR, CDR2 FQNEAQ (reference sequence). The ends lost 4 bases at V and 9 bases at J; junction bases unmatched: 8. The CDR3, as DNA: TGTGCCAGCAGCTACCTAGCGGGAGGTTCGAGTGAGCAGTTCTTC. Amino acids: CASSYLAGGSSEQFF.

The chain uses TRBV5-5 and TRBJ2-3; tentative D call: TRBD2 (6 bases). Germline V CDR1 and CDR2: SGHKS, YYEKEE (reference sequence). V lost 2 bases and J lost 7, with 14 bases in between. CDR3 length: 14 residues. CDR3 coding DNA: TGTGCCAGCAGCTTTCTTAGTGCGGGGAATACGCAGTATTTT. Encoded protein: CASSFLSAGNTQYF.

The V gene is TRBV6-5, the J gene TRBJ2-2, with 7 bases lining up with TRBD1. Germline trimming cut 6 bases from V and 5 bases from J; bases unmatched to any gene: 6. The CDR3 is made up of 14 amino acids. In germline, CDR1 is MNHEY, CDR2 SVGAGI. The DNA of the CDR3 is TGTGCCAGCAGAGCCAGGGGGAGAACCGGGGAGCTGTTTTTT. This codes for CASRARGRTGELFF.

V usage is TRBV28 and J usage is TRBJ1-4; a possible D gene is TRBD1 (6 bases). Germline lookup yields CDR1 MDHEN and CDR2 SYDVKM. Trimming stripped 7 bases from V and 1 base from J, with 16 bases between. The CDR3 is made up of 16 amino acids. This chain's CDR3 is CASTVGGARTNEKLFF. Written as DNA, the CDR3 is TGTGCCAGCACCGTTGGGGGGGCTCGAACTAATGAAAAACTGTTTTTT.

The rearrangement links TRBV4-1 to TRBJ2-7, with a tentative D call TRBD1 (6 bases). Trimming pared 4 bases from V and 2 bases from J, leaving 12 bases between. The germline CDR1 and CDR2 sequences are MGHRA and YSYEKL. The CDR3 sequence is 14 residues long. CDR3 in DNA: TGCGCCAGCAGCCCTGCTTACAGGGCCTACGAGCAGTACTTC. This codes for CASSPAYRAYEQYF.

This chain uses TRBV28 with TRBJ1-2, with no clear D. CDR3 length: 15 amino acids. Germline V lookup: CDR1 MDHEN, CDR2 SYDVKM. Between the trimmed V and J ends, which lost 4 bases and 2 bases, there was a span of 14 bases. This CDR3 reads CASSSQGRANYGYTF. The CDR3 DNA is TGTGCCAGCAGTTCCCAAGGGAGGGCGAACTATGGCTACACCTTC.

The CDR3 sequence is CASTQDRLTEAFF. The CDR3 DNA sequence: TGTGCCAGTACCCAGGACAGGCTTACTGAAGCTTTCTTT. The chain joins TRBV19 to TRBJ1-1; 7 positions agree with TRBD1. The CDR3 extends over 13 amino acids. V trimming: 7 bases; J trimming: 5 bases; junction bases outside the gene matches: 7. Germline-derived CDR1 and CDR2 are LNHDA and SQIVND (reference sequence).